The rows below give T cell receptor beta chains drawn from one sample of a study of cytomegalovirus exposure and HLA in healthy donors. Clones were read by immunoSEQ multiplex PCR, and TCRdb kept only the in-frame ones, dropping some. The sample records over 150,000 clones, under 85% being singletons. Source material: PBMCs. These receptors were collected from a male donor in good health and CMV-seronegative. Each CDR3 is given with its conserved first and last residue. The D gene is left open where the match is weak. A row's size may be missing; if present it is once, few, many or a size class.

v_gene	j_gene	abundance	d_gene	CDR3aa	CDR3nt
TRBV10-3	TRBJ2-2	-	TRBD2	CAISGPSGTSGRNTGELFF	TGTGCCATCAGTGGACCCTCCGGGACTAGCGGGAGGAACACCGGGGAGCTGTTTTTT
TRBV30	TRBJ2-3	few	-	CAWSVHRDTQYF	TGTGCCTGGAGTGTACATCGAGATACGCAGTATTTT
TRBV9	TRBJ2-1	-	TRBD2	CASSVGGAGGNNEQFF	TGTGCCAGCAGCGTAGGTGGAGCGGGGGGGAACAATGAGCAGTTCTTC
TRBV6-1	TRBJ1-2	-	-	CASTGDEVGYTF	TGTGCCAGCACAGGGGATGAAGTTGGCTACACCTTC
TRBV9	TRBJ2-1	-	-	CASSVPAGPYNEQFF	TGTGCCAGCAGCGTCCCAGCGGGCCCCTACAATGAGCAGTTCTTC
TRBV27	TRBJ2-1	-	TRBD2	CASSFLRELDNEQFF	TGTGCCAGCAGTTTCCTGCGGGAGTTAGACAATGAGCAGTTCTTC
TRBV28	TRBJ2-1	-	TRBD2	CASRRLAGGGYNEQFF	TGTGCCAGCAGGAGACTAGCGGGAGGTGGCTACAATGAGCAGTTCTTC
TRBV12-5	TRBJ2-7	few	-	CASGLVHETPPTYEQYF	TGTGCTAGTGGTTTGGTACATGAGACTCCTCCAACCTACGAGCAGTACTTC
TRBV20-1	TRBJ1-2	-	-	CSASDSYGYTF	TGCAGTGCTAGTGACAGCTATGGCTACACCTTC
TRBV6-6	TRBJ1-1	-	-	CASSYSGGFGTEAFF	TGTGCCAGCAGTTACTCGGGGGGTTTCGGCACTGAAGCTTTCTTT
TRBV7-9	TRBJ2-7	-	-	CASSFIQGVSYEQYF	TGTGCCAGCAGCTTCATACAGGGAGTCTCCTACGAGCAGTACTTC
TRBV28	TRBJ2-1	-	-	CASSLRGSYNEQFF	TGTGCCAGCAGTTTACGAGGCTCCTACAATGAGCAGTTCTTC
TRBV5-1	TRBJ1-1	-	-	CASSPSGTMDTEAFF	TGCGCCAGCAGCCCTTCCGGGACAATGGACACTGAAGCTTTCTTT
TRBV2	TRBJ1-5	-	TRBD1	CASRGTGQPQHF	TGTGCCAGCAGGGGGACAGGACAACCCCAGCATTTT
TRBV6-5	TRBJ1-5	once	-	CASSPGEGNQPQHF	TGTGCCAGCAGCCCGGGTGAAGGCAATCAGCCCCAGCATTTT
TRBV4-3	TRBJ1-1	-	TRBD1	CASSRDRGITEAFF	TGCGCCAGCAGCCGGGACAGGGGTATTACTGAAGCTTTCTTT
TRBV7-8	TRBJ1-3	-	-	CASSLVTSGNTIYF	TGTGCCAGCAGCTTAGTAACATCTGGAAACACCATATATTTT
TRBV28	TRBJ1-5	few	-	CASSLWWRDRNQPQHF	TGTGCCAGCAGTTTATGGTGGCGGGACCGCAATCAGCCCCAGCATTTT
TRBV10-3	TRBJ2-1	-	TRBD2	CAISESLGGEQFF	TGTGCCATCAGTGAGTCATTGGGGGGGGAGCAGTTCTTC
TRBV29-1	TRBJ2-4	-	-	CSVPGRANYIQYF	TGCAGCGTTCCCGGGAGAGCGAATTACATTCAGTACTTC
TRBV5-1	TRBJ2-1	-	-	CASSFSQGDNEQFF	TGCGCCAGCAGCTTTTCGCAGGGTGACAATGAGCAGTTCTTC
TRBV6-5	TRBJ1-1	-	-	CASSYSNGNTEAFF	TGTGCCAGCAGTTACTCGAACGGGAACACTGAAGCTTTCTTT
TRBV19	TRBJ1-4	-	-	CASTAGIIPNEKLFF	TGTGCCAGTACAGCCGGGATTATCCCTAATGAAAAACTGTTTTTT
TRBV1	TRBJ2-1	once	-	CTSSPPGGANYNEQFF	TGCACCAGCAGCCCACCCGGGGGGGCCAATTACAATGAGCAGTTCTTC
TRBV30	TRBJ1-2	-	TRBD1	CAWSLTNRGRRGGYTF	TGTGCCTGGAGTCTAACAAACAGGGGGCGCAGGGGTGGCTACACCTTC
TRBV15	TRBJ2-7	-	TRBD1	CATSIPGTGSPLDEQYF	TGTGCCACCAGCATTCCCGGGACAGGGTCCCCATTGGACGAGCAGTACTTC
TRBV28	TRBJ1-4	-	TRBD1	CASSKTGTGARKLFF	TGTGCCAGCAGTAAAACCGGGACAGGAGCTAGGAAACTGTTTTTT
TRBV25-1	TRBJ2-1	-	-	CASSEGRSRGQFF	TGTGCCAGCAGTGAGGGTCGGTCTAGGGGGCAGTTCTTC
TRBV6-4	TRBJ1-1	-	-	CASSAEGNTEAFF	TGTGCCAGCAGTGCAGAGGGGAACACTGAAGCTTTCTTT
TRBV9	TRBJ1-2	once	-	CASSAAGREIYGYTF	TGTGCCAGCAGCGCGGCCGGGAGAGAGATCTATGGCTACACCTTC
TRBV28	TRBJ2-7	-	TRBD2	CASSQGLASSYEQYF	TGTGCCAGCAGTCAGGGACTAGCGAGTTCCTACGAGCAGTACTTC
TRBV7-9	TRBJ2-1	-	TRBD2	CASSPRLAGVREQFF	TGTGCCAGCAGCCCGCGACTAGCGGGAGTTCGAGAGCAGTTCTTC
TRBV9	TRBJ2-2	-	-	CASSPTVTQNTGELFF	TGTGCCAGCAGCCCAACCGTCACACAGAACACCGGGGAGCTGTTTTTT
TRBV7-2	TRBJ1-1	-	TRBD1	CASSLAGGAGTEAFF	TGTGCCAGCAGCTTAGCAGGGGGCGCCGGCACTGAAGCTTTCTTT
TRBV7-8	TRBJ2-4	few	TRBD1	CASSGPDRGALKKNIQYF	TGTGCCAGCAGCGGACCGGACAGGGGGGCCCTAAAAAAAAACATTCAGTACTTC
TRBV7-8	TRBJ2-7	few	TRBD2	CASSLGLAGGSSYEQYF	TGTGCCAGCAGCTTAGGACTAGCGGGAGGGTCCTCCTACGAGCAGTACTTC
TRBV6-1	TRBJ1-2	-	TRBD1	CASSDFLGQDSNYGYTF	TGTGCCAGCAGTGACTTTTTAGGACAGGACTCTAACTATGGCTACACCTTC
TRBV6-5	TRBJ1-6	-	-	CASSYDGGTYNSPLHF	TGTGCCAGCAGTTACGATGGGGGGACCTATAATTCACCCCTCCACTTT
TRBV4-1	TRBJ2-3	-	-	CASSQEGGDTQYF	TGCGCCAGCAGCCAAGAGGGGGGAGATACGCAGTATTTT
TRBV7-2	TRBJ2-1	-	-	CASRRDQGIEQFF	TGTGCGTCGCGGCGGGACCAGGGTATTGAGCAGTTCTTC
TRBV19	TRBJ1-1	-	TRBD1	CAIQGAQGTEAFF	TGTGCCATCCAGGGGGCACAAGGCACTGAAGCTTTCTTT